The rows below give T cell receptor beta chains drawn from one sample of a study of T cell responses to AZD1222 COVID-19 vaccine. TCRdb keeps only in-frame clones here, not all; method: immunoSEQ multiplex PCR. The sample has 100,000 or so clones, around 87% seen once. Material: peripheral blood, obtained on day 0 of MenACWY control vaccination. All receptors come from an adult in good health. Each CDR3 is given with its conserved first and last residue. A D gene is named only where the DNA matches it firmly.

j_gene,v_gene,d_gene,CDR3aa
TRBJ2-7,TRBV7-2,-,CASSSPYEQYF
TRBJ1-6,TRBV19,TRBD1,CASSIRGPRNSPLHF
TRBJ1-5,TRBV6-5,-,CASSSDQPQHF
TRBJ1-2,TRBV28,-,CATARANYGYTF
TRBJ1-5,TRBV7-9,-,CASSLAWDSNQPQHF
TRBJ2-7,TRBV4-3,-,CASSRDRAYEQYF
TRBJ2-3,TRBV18,-,CASSPGAETDTQYF
TRBJ2-1,TRBV5-1,-,CASSLEGSGNNEQFF
TRBJ2-3,TRBV5-4,-,CASSQGTTSGDTQYF
TRBJ1-4,TRBV15,-,CATSRDPPQTRSNEKLFF
TRBJ2-1,TRBV9,TRBD1,CASTGTGTESEQFF
TRBJ2-7,TRBV5-1,-,CASSFDWTYEQYF
TRBJ2-2,TRBV7-9,-,CASRARRGNTGELFF
TRBJ2-7,TRBV11-2,-,CASSLNSGSGTGEQYF
TRBJ1-2,TRBV12-3/TRBV12-4,-,CASSFAANYGYTF
TRBJ1-3,TRBV4-1,-,CASSHPLGQGGSFGNTIYF
TRBJ1-1,TRBV18,-,CASSLRAEITEAFF
TRBJ2-4,TRBV28,TRBD2,CASTPGGAGNIQYF
TRBJ1-5,TRBV9,-,CASSVEGSPGRPQHF
TRBJ2-3,TRBV7-9,TRBD1,CASSFGQGATDTQYF
TRBJ1-6,TRBV19,-,CASSGLGNSPLHF
TRBJ2-2,TRBV27,-,CASSFSTGNTGELFF
TRBJ2-1,TRBV6-5,-,CASSYTTYHNEQFF
TRBJ2-1,TRBV12-5,-,CASALGVSYSEQFF
TRBJ2-5,TRBV7-2,-,CASSQNPRETQYF
TRBJ2-6,TRBV3-1/TRBV3-2,-,CASSQDSSGANVLTF
TRBJ2-5,TRBV24-1,TRBD1,CATSVSPGQGASGETQYF
TRBJ1-5,TRBV2,-,CASRGGLVSNQPQHF
TRBJ1-2,TRBV19,-,CASSTGDYGYTF
TRBJ1-2,TRBV27,TRBD1,CASGSTETGTAPPNYGYTF
TRBJ1-2,TRBV5-5,-,CASTPGGAMDPGGYTF
TRBJ1-2,TRBV10-2,-,CASSDLTDPGGYTF
TRBJ1-2,TRBV9,-,CASSVGLPGGGYTF
TRBJ2-2,TRBV7-6,TRBD2,CASSLMGLAGAVGTGELFF
TRBJ2-6,TRBV7-9,-,CASSPRGGTGANVLTF
TRBJ2-1,TRBV7-6,-,CASSRLGGVGEQFF
TRBJ2-7,TRBV2,TRBD2,CASSEARGGQREYF
TRBJ1-1,TRBV3-1/TRBV3-2,TRBD1,CASSQDWDRGQTEAFF
TRBJ1-4,TRBV6-2/TRBV6-3,-,CASSLGHTTNEKLFF
TRBJ1-2,TRBV12-5,-,CASGLVNGRVPYGYTF
TRBJ2-7,TRBV9,-,CASSPYLDGGLYEQYF
TRBJ2-3,TRBV29-1,TRBD2,CSVKLTSGFTDTQYF
TRBJ1-2,TRBV2,-,CASNLVRGYTF
TRBJ1-1,TRBV4-3,TRBD1,CASSQDPGQGTEAFF
TRBJ1-2,TRBV2,TRBD1,CASSDRGGYGYTF